The 7 T cell receptor beta chains reported below all come from one sample, sequenced in a study of blood T cells in healthy people across ages. A sample-barcoded 5' primer and a J-beta primer mix were used in a second PCR of about 7 to 12 cycles. MiXCR, applied by TCRdb to the 5' RACE reads, yields one record per CDR3 protein. The sample includes 1.5 million to 2 million distinct CDR3 sequences, roughly 49% of them seen just once. Sample: blood. The receptors were sampled from a woman aged 35 to 49 in good health.

This clonotype was counted only a few times. The chain links TRBV7-9 to TRBJ2-4; TRBD2 is a possible D gene (6 bases). Trimming left V 1 base short and J 6 bases short, with 13 bases between. Germline CDR1 SEHNR, CDR2 FQNEAQ (reference sequence). This CDR3 has 15 amino acids. This chain's CDR3 is CASSLVEGSRNIQYF. CDR3 nucleotide sequence: TGTGCCAGCAGCTTAGTGGAGGGGTCGAGAAACATTCAGTACTTC.

This chain links TRBV29-1 with TRBJ1-4; D call uncertain. The germline gives CDR1 SQVTM, CDR2 ANQGSEA. The CDR3 has 11 residues. V gave up 6 bases and J gave up 4 bases, with 6 bases separating them. CDR3 nucleotides: TGCAGCGTCCTGATTAATGAAAAACTGTTTTTT. This translates into CSVLINEKLFF.

The chain has TRBV28 and TRBJ2-3; D perhaps matches TRBD2 (7 bases). V was pared by 8 bases and J by 5 bases, with 20 bases between. CDR3 length: 15 amino acids. Germline loops: CDR1 MDHEN, CDR2 SYDVKM. This CDR3 is CASLLGGADQDTQYF. CDR3 nucleotides: TGTGCCAGCCTTTTAGGGGGGGCGGACCAAGATACGCAGTATTTT.

This clonotype was seen only a few times. The chain joins TRBV7-2 to TRBJ2-7, with TRBD1 matching over 8 bases. The length of the CDR3 is 15 residues. From germline, CDR1 is SGHTA and CDR2 FQGNSA. V lost 6 bases, J lost 0 bases, and 7 bases stayed unmatched. Here the CDR3 reads CASRADRGYSYEQYF. The CDR3 DNA reads TGTGCCAGCAGAGCCGACAGGGGCTACTCCTACGAGCAGTACTTC.

J is TRBJ2-5 and V is TRBV7-2; D possibly corresponds to TRBD1 (6 bases). The DNA end lines up better with TRBJ2-7; the J call may be wrong. This CDR3 has 15 residues. CDR1 SGHTA and CDR2 FQGNSA come from the germline V gene. The CDR3: CASSQNGRGLSEQYF. The CDR3 nucleotides read TGTGCCAGCAGCCAAAACGGCAGGGGCCTATCCGAGCAGTACTTC.

This sequence joins TRBV9 and TRBJ1-1; D is undetermined. This CDR3 region has 15 residues. CDR1 and CDR2 from the germline V gene are SGDLS and YYNGEE. The V and J ends lost 0 bases and 8 bases respectively, with 17 bases between them. This CDR3 is CASSVEGNLPSEAFF. The CDR3, as DNA: TGTGCCAGCAGCGTAGAAGGGAATCTACCCTCCGAAGCTTTCTTT.

V gene TRBV7-9 combines with J gene TRBJ2-3; the match to TRBD2 covers 7 bases. With V trimmed by 3 bases and J by 3 bases, 6 bases remained unmatched. In germline, CDR1 is SEHNR, CDR2 FQNEAQ (reference sequence). The CDR3 is made up of 15 amino acids. The CDR3 DNA sequence: TGTGCCAGCAGCTTTGGACTAGTAGAGACAGATACGCAGTATTTT. Translated, it gives CASSFGLVETDTQYF.